The clone carrying this T cell receptor (beta chain) appeared a few times. The entry originates in a study of shared clonotypes between healthy human individuals. Per germline, CDR1 SGDLS and CDR2 YYNGEE. Trimming removed 4 bases from V and 1 base from J; junction bases left unmatched: 10. The CDR3 has 18 residues. The table came from immunoSEQ multiplex PCR; TCRdb's copy has only in-frame clones and leaves some out. The table lists 450,000 to 600,000 clones, around 79% of them singletons. The sample taken for sequencing was PBMCs. The receptor was derived from a woman aged 40 to 50 in good health. Some clones in this sample may be carry-over from other donors' samples. The gene calls are TRBV9 and TRBJ2-5; 13 nucleotides match TRBD2. The CDR3 nucleotides read TGTGCCAGCAGCCCTTGGACTAGCGGGAGACCAAGCCAAGAGACCCAGTACTTC. Its protein is CASSPWTSGRPSQETQYF.